Following are 27 T cell receptor beta chains from one sample sequenced in a study of Graves' ophthalmopathy and Graves' hyperthyroidism (dated 2018 in TCRdb). Sequencing instrument: Illumina HiSeq 2000. TCR beta CDR3 regions were amplified from RNA transcripts for repertoire sequencing. A first-round RT-PCR used HTBI primers with the Qiagen OneStep RT-PCR kit, followed by a second-round multiplex PCR, size selection and purification. TCRdb redid the processing of the public reads, applying fastp at Q25 and MiXCR, and retained in-frame beta chains. Merged by CDR3 protein, the rows form single entries marked with the most common genes and DNA. Recorded for this sample are about 240,000 distinct CDR3 sequences; roughly 50% of them occurred a single time. The top ten clonotypes cover over 40% of the sample. Sequencing was performed on peripheral blood. The receptor source for this set is an adult man with Graves' ophthalmopathy.

The chain is built from TRBV9 and TRBJ1-2; 10 nucleotides agree with TRBD1. In germline, CDR1 is SGDLS, CDR2 YYNGEE. Trimming took 2 bases from V and 5 from J; bases not matched to a gene: 12. The CDR3 length is 17 residues. The CDR3 is CASSVFGTGVPQYGYTF. The CDR3 DNA is TGTGCCAGCAGCGTCTTTGGGACAGGGGTCCCTCAATATGGCTACACCTTC.

The CDR3 region is CSAMEGGNQPQHF. CDR3 nucleotides: TGCAGTGCTATGGAGGGGGGGAACCAGCCCCAGCATTTT. The gene calls are TRBV20-1 and TRBJ1-5; maybe TRBD1 (6 bases). V shed 4 bases and J shed 7 bases, with 14 bases lying between them. Per the germline V gene, CDR1 is DFQATT and CDR2 is SNEGSKA (reference sequence). The CDR3 length is 13 residues.

The CDR3 bases are TGTGCCACCAGTGACGGTAGGAGCACCTATGAGCAGTTCTTC. Protein sequence: CATSDGRSTYEQFF. V gene TRBV24-1 combines with J gene TRBJ2-7, with no clear D. The J call may be mistaken, given a closer DNA end match to TRBJ2-1. From germline, CDR1 is KGHDR and CDR2 SFDVKD. The CDR3 length is 14 residues.

The chain links TRBV29-1 to TRBJ1-2, with D possibly being TRBD1 (5 bases). V was shortened by 8 bases and J by 0 bases, with 10 bases between the two germline ends. The CDR3 spans 12 residues. Germline assignment: CDR1 SQVTM and CDR2 ANQGSEA. The CDR3 loop is CSLGTSNYGYTF. The CDR3 DNA reads as TGCAGCTTAGGGACCTCTAACTATGGCTACACCTTC.

The chain carries TRBV7-8 and TRBJ1-1; unclear D gene. Germline V CDR1 and CDR2: SGHVS, FQNEAQ. The CDR3 extends over 12 amino acids. Between the trimmed V and J ends, which lost 5 bases and 10 bases, there was a span of 14 bases. In DNA form, the CDR3 reads TGTGCCAGCAGCCCAGCGGCGATCGGAGCTTTCTTT. It translates to CASSPAAIGAFF. The full variable domain, with the rest looked up from reference TRBV7-8 and TRBJ1-1, is GAGVSQSPRYKVAKRGQDVALRCDPISGHVSLFWYQQALGQGPEFLTYFQNEAQLDKSGLPSDRFFAERPEGSVSTLKIQRTQQEDSAVYLCASSPAAIGAFFGQGTRLTVV.

This clonotype was picked up many times. This rearrangement joins TRBV29-1 to TRBJ1-2, with no clear D. From germline, CDR1 is SQVTM and CDR2 ANQGSEA. This CDR3 is 12 amino acids long. V was trimmed by 1 base and J by 3 bases, leaving 6 bases between them. CDR3 bases: TGCAGCGTTGAAGGGGAGTACTATGGCTACACCTTC. The encoded protein is CSVEGEYYGYTF.

This clonotype was observed a few times. The gene calls are TRBV6-5 and TRBJ1-1, with D maybe TRBD1 (6 bases). Per the germline V gene, CDR1 is MNHEY and CDR2 is SVGAGI. The CDR3 runs 13 residues. Trimming stripped 2 bases from V and 5 bases from J, with 9 bases between. The DNA for the CDR3 is TGTGCCAGCAGTTACGTTGGACAGACTGAAGCTTTCTTT. Its translation is CASSYVGQTEAFF.

V is TRBV10-3 and J is TRBJ1-2; a possible D gene is TRBD1 (5 bases). V gave up 2 bases and J gave up 4 bases, with 11 bases separating them. The germline CDR1 and CDR2 sequences are ENHRY and SYGVKD. The CDR3 runs to 14 residues. The CDR3 DNA is TGTGCCATCAGTGAGAATCCAGGGCTCTATGGCTACACCTTC. Its translation: CAISENPGLYGYTF.

The chain has TRBV20-1 and TRBJ2-7, with D tentatively TRBD1 (6 bases). The length of the CDR3 is 12 residues. Germline values: CDR1 DFQATT, CDR2 SNEGSKA (reference sequence). The ends were cut back, 5 bases at V and 1 base at J, with 9 bases in the middle. The CDR3 DNA is TGCAGTGCTCAACAGGGATCCTACGAGCAGTACTTC. Translation: CSAQQGSYEQYF.

Comment on this clonotype: With a much larger clone just one base away, this may be a read error. The chain carries TRBV20-1 and TRBJ2-7, with unresolved D. The CDR3 consists of 12 residues. The V end lost 1 base, the J end lost 6 bases, and 10 bases lay between the germline ends. Germline V gene data show CDR1 as DFQATT and CDR2 as SNEGSKA (reference sequence). CDR3 amino acids: CSARGQTGEQYF. The CDR3 DNA is TGCAGTGCTAGAGGTCAAACCGGCGAGCAGTACTTC.

This clonotype was seen more than once but under ten times. The chain carries TRBV5-1 and TRBJ2-7; 7 positions agree with TRBD1. The V gene end was trimmed by 0 bases and the J gene end by 6 bases; junction bases not matched to a gene: 12. This CDR3 has 16 residues. Germline V gene lookup returns CDR1 SGHRS and CDR2 YFSETQ. CDR3 DNA sequence: TGCGCCAGCAGCTTGGTACCGACAGGGTCCCGGGGCGAGCAGTACTTC. It specifies CASSLVPTGSRGEQYF.

This rearrangement joins TRBV19 to TRBJ1-1; 9 bases are a match to TRBD1. The CDR3 is 14 residues long. Germline CDR1 is LNHDA and CDR2 is SQIVND (reference sequence). The trim removed 4 bases at V and 2 bases at J, leaving 2 bases unmatched. Written as DNA, the CDR3 is TGTGCCAGTAGTAGGGACAGGGCTAACACTGAAGCTTTCTTT. It translates to CASSRDRANTEAFF.

The V gene is TRBV10-3, the J gene TRBJ1-1, with D possibly matching TRBD1 (6 bases). V lost 4 bases and J lost 4, with 10 bases in between. The CDR3 consists of 13 residues. CDR1 is ENHRY, CDR2 SYGVKD, per germline. This CDR3 reads CAISAQQGTEAFF. The CDR3 coding sequence is TGTGCCATCAGTGCCCAACAGGGCACTGAAGCTTTCTTT.

This clonotype was seen many times. V usage is TRBV7-9 and J usage is TRBJ2-2, with unresolved D. V shed 3 bases and J shed 8 bases, with 7 bases lying between them. Germline assignment: CDR1 SEHNR and CDR2 FQNEAQ (reference sequence). CDR3 size: 12 residues. The CDR3 DNA follows: TGTGCCAGCAGCTTCCTTAAGGGGGAGCTGTTTTTT. Translating gives CASSFLKGELFF.

This clonotype was seen repeatedly, ten times or more. The chain uses TRBV5-4 and TRBJ1-1; D is undetermined. V dropped 0 bases and J dropped 0 bases, with 9 bases sitting between them. This CDR3 has 15 residues. Germline CDR1 reads SGHNT; CDR2 reads YYREEE (reference sequence). The CDR3 here is CASSLGAGMNTEAFF. DNA for the CDR3: TGTGCCAGCAGCTTGGGGGCAGGCATGAACACTGAAGCTTTCTTT.

The CDR3 sequence: CASRTGTYEQYF. The CDR3 DNA reads as TGTGCCAGCAGGACAGGGACCTACGAGCAGTACTTC. The chain employs TRBV2 and TRBJ2-7; 7 bases align to TRBD1. The germline gives CDR1 SNHLY, CDR2 FYNNEI. V shed 6 bases and J 2 bases; nucleotides not matched to a gene: 1. The CDR3 is 12 residues long.

In DNA form, the CDR3 reads TGTGCCAGCAGCTTAGTAGGGGGCGGATATGGAGAGACCCAGTACTTC. This codes for CASSLVGGGYGETQYF. The genes are TRBV7-9 and TRBJ2-5; 7 positions agree with TRBD1. CDR1 is SEHNR and CDR2 is FQNEAQ in the germline V gene (reference sequence). The CDR3 sequence is 16 residues long. After removal of 1 base from V and 4 bases from J, the junction contained 9 bases not matched to a gene.

The chain has TRBV11-2 and TRBJ2-7, with 10 positions matching TRBD2. The J segment lost 5 bases and the V segment lost 1 base, leaving 5 bases of the junction unmatched. Germline V gene sequence: CDR1 SGHAT, CDR2 FQNNGV. This CDR3 contains 15 residues. DNA for the CDR3: TGTGCCAGCAGCTTAGCGGTAGCGGGAGGCCACGAGCAGTACTTC. Its translation is CASSLAVAGGHEQYF. Full variable domain (remainder filled in from reference TRBV11-2 and TRBJ2-7): EAGVAQSPRYKIIEKRQSVAFWCNPISGHATLYWYQQILGQGPKLLIQFQNNGVVDDSQLPKDRFSAERLKGVDSTLKIQPAKLEDSAVYLCASSLAVAGGHEQYFGPGTRLTVT.

This clonotype occurred a few times. V and J are TRBV12-3 or TRBV12-4 and TRBJ1-5; a possible D gene is TRBD1 (6 bases). The CDR3 contains 13 residues. V dropped 6 bases and J dropped 0 bases, with 6 bases sitting between them. DNA of the CDR3: TGTGCCAGCAGAGGGGGTAGCAATCAGCCCCAGCATTTT. As protein: CASRGGSNQPQHF.

The chain employs TRBV9 and TRBJ2-2, with 7 positions matching TRBD1. The CDR3 is 16 amino acids. Trimming took 4 bases from V and 1 from J; bases not matched to a gene: 7. The V gene's germline CDR1 is SGDLS and CDR2 YYNGEE. The DNA of the CDR3 is TGTGCCAGCAGCCCACGACAGGGTAGGAACACCGGGGAGCTGTTTTTT. Amino acids: CASSPRQGRNTGELFF.

This clonotype appeared a few times. Here the CDR3 reads CASSLGSGAGYTF. The CDR3 DNA reads TGTGCCAGCAGTTTGGGTTCAGGGGCAGGCTACACCTTC. V is TRBV28 and J is TRBJ1-2; D may be TRBD1 (6 bases). V lost 3 bases, J lost 8 bases, and 13 bases lay in between. Germline loops: CDR1 MDHEN, CDR2 SYDVKM. This CDR3 has 13 residues.

This clonotype was counted only a few times. The chain uses TRBV20-1 and TRBJ1-6; 9 bases line up with TRBD1. Germline-derived CDR1 and CDR2 are DFQATT and SNEGSKA (reference sequence). The J segment lost 0 bases and the V segment lost 3 bases, leaving 18 bases of the junction unmatched. The CDR3 is 21 residues long. The CDR3 DNA reads TGCAGTGCTAGGCCCGGGACAGGGTTTCGCCAACTCAGCTCCTATAATTCACCCCTCCACTTT. Protein sequence: CSARPGTGFRQLSSYNSPLHF.

This clonotype was observed a handful of times. This chain joins TRBV20-1 and TRBJ1-6; D gene ambiguous. Germline assignment: CDR1 DFQATT and CDR2 SNEGSKA (reference sequence). CDR3 length equals 14 residues. Trimming removed 5 bases from V and 9 bases from J, with 17 bases in between. The CDR3 nucleotides read TGCAGTGCTCGTGAGGGAAGACTCCGTTCACCCCTCCACTTT. Protein sequence: CSAREGRLRSPLHF.

The rearrangement links TRBV5-4 to TRBJ2-5, with 8 bases matching TRBD1. Germline assignment: CDR1 SGHNT and CDR2 YYREEE (reference sequence). The CDR3 runs to 13 residues. V lost 4 bases and J lost 5; bases outside the gene matches: 4. CDR3 sequence (DNA): TGTGCCAGCAGCCCGGACAGGGATGAGACCCAGTACTTC. Its translation is CASSPDRDETQYF.

The chain joins TRBV27 to TRBJ1-5; 7 nucleotides match TRBD1. CDR3 size: 13 residues. Germline assignment: CDR1 MNHEY and CDR2 SMNVEV (reference sequence). The V and J ends lost 5 bases and 7 bases, in that order; junction bases with no gene match: 5. Written as DNA, the CDR3 is TGTGCCAGCAGTCCTCACAGGGGACAGCCCCAGCATTTT. Protein sequence: CASSPHRGQPQHF.

This rearrangement joins TRBV29-1 to TRBJ1-1; D gene unclear. V was cut by 8 bases and J by 4 bases, with 11 bases left in between. Germline-derived CDR1 and CDR2 are SQVTM and ANQGSEA. The CDR3 is made up of 11 amino acids. The CDR3 loop is CSFYTTTEAFF. CDR3 DNA sequence: TGCAGCTTCTATACGACCACTGAAGCTTTCTTT.

In its sample, this clonotype was seen a few times. The chain couples TRBV4-1 to TRBJ1-5, with D hard to call. The CDR3 consists of 16 residues. V lost 0 bases and J 4 bases, leaving 13 bases between the germline ends. The V gene's germline CDR1 is MGHRA and CDR2 YSYEKL. This chain's CDR3 is CASSQDILAPNQPQHF. In nucleotides, the CDR3 is TGCGCCAGCAGCCAAGATATTTTGGCCCCTAATCAGCCCCAGCATTTT.